The 24 T cell receptor beta chains in this list originate from one sample, sequenced in a study of cytomegalovirus exposure and HLA in healthy donors. PCR was performed using 60 Vbeta and 13 Jbeta primers. The protocol was immunoSEQ multiplex PCR, while the TCRdb copy is restricted to in-frame clones and leaves out a portion. The sample shows around 200,000 clones, 82% of them seen only once. The sample comprised PBMCs. The receptors originated from a woman aged 40 to 50 in good health and CMV-seronegative.

V gene TRBV5-4 combines with J gene TRBJ2-3; a possible D gene is TRBD2 (7 bases). Per the germline V gene, CDR1 is SGHNT and CDR2 is YYREEE (reference sequence). Trimming removed 5 bases from V and 3 bases from J, with 19 bases in between. The CDR3 length is 16 residues. CDR3 sequence (DNA): TGTGCCAGCAGTCTGGGGGGGGCCGTCAATACAGATACGCAGTATTTT. As protein: CASSLGGAVNTDTQYF. Full variable domain (rest looked up from reference TRBV5-4 and TRBJ2-3): ETGVTQSPTHLIKTRGQQVTLRCSSQSGHNTVSWYQQALGQGPQFIFQYYREEENGRGNFPPRFSGLQFPNYSSELNVNALELDDSALYLCASSLGGAVNTDTQYFGPGTRLTVL.

This chain joins TRBV27 and TRBJ2-7, with TRBD2 as a possible D gene (5 bases). The germline CDR1 and CDR2 sequences are MNHEY and SMNVEV (reference sequence). Trimming left V 8 bases short and J 1 base short, with 12 bases between. This CDR3 has 13 amino acids. In DNA, the CDR3 is TGTGCCAGCGCTCTTGCGGGTTCCTACGAGCAGTACTTC. This encodes CASALAGSYEQYF.

The chain couples TRBV27 to TRBJ2-7; 14 bases are a match to TRBD2. Germline assignment: CDR1 MNHEY and CDR2 SMNVEV (reference sequence). The J segment lost 1 base and the V segment lost 6 bases, leaving 2 bases of the junction unmatched. This CDR3 is built from 15 residues. The CDR3 nucleotides read TGTGCCAGCAGGGGGACTAGCGGGAGATCCTACGAGCAGTACTTC. Its translation: CASRGTSGRSYEQYF.

The genes are TRBV29-1 and TRBJ1-2, with 8 bases identical to TRBD1. The V and J ends lost 7 bases and 4 bases, in that order; junction bases with no gene match: 11. The CDR3 length is 14 residues. Per the germline V gene, CDR1 is SQVTM and CDR2 is ANQGSEA. CDR3 protein: CSGGTGYDGYGYTF. The CDR3 nucleotides are TGCAGCGGGGGGACAGGTTATGATGGCTATGGCTACACCTTC.

V usage is TRBV5-4 and J usage is TRBJ1-1; a weak D match, TRBD1 (5 bases). Trimming removed 1 base from V and 3 bases from J, with 10 bases in between. The CDR3 runs to 14 residues. Germline CDR1 is SGHNT and CDR2 is YYREEE (reference sequence). This chain's CDR3 is CASSLPGWDTEAFF. CDR3 DNA sequence: TGTGCCAGCAGCTTGCCAGGGTGGGACACTGAAGCTTTCTTT.

The CDR3 DNA follows: TGTGCCTGGGGACAGCCTTATCAGCCCCAGCATTTT. This codes for CAWGQPYQPQHF. This chain uses TRBV30 with TRBJ1-5; a weak D match, TRBD1 (6 bases). CDR3 length: 12 residues. Germline V lookup: CDR1 GTSNPN, CDR2 SVGIG (reference sequence). Deletions cut 5 bases from V and 5 bases from J, with 10 bases between.

Only a few counts were recorded for this clone. The V call is TRBV5-5, the J call TRBJ1-1, with D unclear. From germline, CDR1 is SGHKS and CDR2 YYEKEE (reference sequence). This CDR3 is built from 15 residues. Trimming pared 0 bases from V and 4 bases from J, leaving 13 bases between. The CDR3 nucleotides read TGTGCCAGCAGCTTGGCGAGAATCGCTAGCACTGAAGCTTTCTTT. It encodes CASSLARIASTEAFF.

This clone was seen once. This chain uses TRBV5-1 with TRBJ1-3; D remains unclear. V was pared by 0 bases and J by 1 base, with 8 bases between. The germline V gene has CDR1 SGHRS and CDR2 YFSETQ. The CDR3 sequence is 15 residues long. CDR3 nucleotides: TGCGCCAGCAGCTTGGCGTCAGCGTCTGGAAACACCATATATTTT. This translates into CASSLASASGNTIYF.

This chain joins TRBV23-1 and TRBJ1-1; D possibly corresponds to TRBD1 (5 bases). TRBV23-1 is an ORF; its function is uncertain. CDR3 length equals 15 residues. V was pared by 2 bases and J by 3 bases, with 13 bases between. CDR3 loop: CASSQHTRVYTEAFF. The CDR3 bases are TGCGCCAGCAGTCAACATACCAGGGTTTACACTGAAGCTTTCTTT.

This clone was picked up a small number of times. The chain joins TRBV27 to TRBJ2-5; D unresolved. Germline V gene data show CDR1 as MNHEY and CDR2 as SMNVEV (reference sequence). The CDR3 is 15 amino acids. V was clipped by 5 bases and J by 4 bases, with 17 bases between them. CDR3 residues: CASSGQDSTGETQYF. The CDR3 region has the DNA TGTGCCAGCAGTGGCCAAGACTCAACCGGAGAGACCCAGTACTTC.

The rearrangement uses TRBV6-5 and TRBJ2-7, with 7 nucleotides matching TRBD2. Germline V gene lookup returns CDR1 MNHEY and CDR2 SVGAGI. CDR3 length equals 13 residues. J lost 0 bases, V lost 7 bases, and 3 bases had no gene match. The CDR3 region has the DNA TGTGCCAGCACGGGAGGAGTCTCCTACGAGCAGTACTTC. It yields the protein CASTGGVSYEQYF.

The rearrangement joins TRBV28 to TRBJ1-1; 7 nucleotides agree with TRBD1. J lost 7 bases, V lost 7 bases, and 12 bases had no gene match. Per germline, CDR1 MDHEN and CDR2 SYDVKM. The CDR3 runs 14 residues. The CDR3, as DNA: TGTGCCAGCACCGTGGGCAATTACAGGGGTGAAGCTTTCTTT. Translated: CASTVGNYRGEAFF.

The gene calls are TRBV18 and TRBJ1-2, with D maybe TRBD1 (6 bases). The CDR3 has 14 amino acids. V gave up 2 bases and J gave up 5 bases, with 12 bases separating them. The germline CDR1 and CDR2 sequences are KGHSH and LQKENI. The CDR3 reads CASSPMDSWYGYTF. DNA for the CDR3: TGTGCCAGCTCACCAATGGACAGTTGGTATGGCTACACCTTC.

The chain uses TRBV2 and TRBJ1-2; D remains ambiguous. The CDR3 is 14 residues long. Germline V gene data show CDR1 as SNHLY and CDR2 as FYNNEI. The V end lost 5 bases, the J end lost 4 bases, and 14 bases lay between the germline ends. CDR3 protein: CASSRRTLIYGYTF. For the CDR3, the DNA is TGTGCCAGCAGTCGGCGGACTTTGATCTATGGCTACACCTTC.

The chain links TRBV5-1 to TRBJ2-4; no definite D call. This CDR3 has 14 residues. Germline-derived CDR1 and CDR2 are SGHRS and YFSETQ. Trimming removed 5 bases from V and 0 bases from J, with 9 bases in between. The CDR3 region is CASRRLLAKNIQYF. In DNA, the CDR3 is TGCGCCAGCAGGAGATTACTAGCCAAAAACATTCAGTACTTC.

The chain couples TRBV2 to TRBJ1-1, with 10 bases matching TRBD1. Germline CDR1 reads SNHLY; CDR2 reads FYNNEI. The CDR3 has 13 amino acids. The V gene end was trimmed by 8 bases and the J gene end by 0 bases; junction bases not matched to a gene: 0. The CDR3, as DNA: TGTGCCAGCGGACAGGGGGTGAACACTGAAGCTTTCTTT. It encodes CASGQGVNTEAFF.

The genes are TRBV6-5 and TRBJ2-1; D perhaps matches TRBD1 (6 bases). Germline CDR1 MNHEY, CDR2 SVGAGI. Between the trimmed V and J ends, which lost 6 bases and 6 bases, there was a span of 18 bases. CDR3 size: 15 residues. In nucleotides, the CDR3 is TGTGCCAGCAGCCGGCACAGGGAAACATCCAATGAGCAGTTCTTC. Encoded protein: CASSRHRETSNEQFF.

The V and J genes are TRBV5-1 and TRBJ2-1, with 8 bases lining up with TRBD1. Trimming at V came to 5 bases and at J to 7 bases, leaving 5 bases not matched to a gene. CDR3 size: 13 residues. From germline, CDR1 is SGHRS and CDR2 YFSETQ. The CDR3 reads CASRWTGWNEQFF. In DNA, the CDR3 is TGCGCCAGCAGATGGACAGGGTGGAATGAGCAGTTCTTC.

This clone was detected only once. This sequence joins TRBV30 and TRBJ1-1, with D unclear. V gave up 0 bases and J gave up 13 bases, with 21 bases separating them. Germline V gene data show CDR1 as GTSNPN and CDR2 as SVGIG (reference sequence). The CDR3 is 14 amino acids. CDR3 loop: CAWSVRRHFVVDFF. The CDR3 region has the DNA TGTGCCTGGAGTGTAAGGCGACACTTTGTAGTGGATTTCTTT.

The chain joins TRBV7-9 to TRBJ2-1; D might be TRBD2 (5 bases). The CDR3 loop spans 13 amino acids. Germline V gene lookup returns CDR1 SEHNR and CDR2 FQNEAQ (reference sequence). V lost 6 bases to trimming and J lost 2 bases, with 8 bases between them. CDR3 nucleotide sequence: TGTGCCAGCAGTTCCGGGGCCTACAATGAGCAGTTCTTC. Translating gives CASSSGAYNEQFF.

This clone was counted only a few times. The chain combines TRBV28 with TRBJ1-2; D remains ambiguous. Deletions cut 1 base from V and 8 bases from J, with 8 bases between. The CDR3 covers 12 residues. Germline assignment: CDR1 MDHEN and CDR2 SYDVKM. CDR3 region: CASSLSLSGYTF. The CDR3 coding sequence is TGTGCCAGCAGTTTATCCCTGTCCGGCTACACCTTC.

CDR3 sequence: CASSLADGLASYNEQFF. The CDR3 nucleotides read TGTGCCAGCAGCTTAGCCGATGGACTAGCTTCCTACAATGAGCAGTTCTTC. The chain joins TRBV7-8 to TRBJ2-1, with 8 bases lining up with TRBD2. Trimming removed 0 bases from V and 1 base from J; junction bases left unmatched: 5. This CDR3 is 17 amino acids long. The V gene's germline CDR1 is SGHVS and CDR2 FQNEAQ.

The chain employs TRBV28 and TRBJ2-3; D not resolved. V lost 5 bases and J 6 bases, leaving 9 bases between the germline ends. CDR1 and CDR2 (germline): MDHEN, SYDVKM. The CDR3 is made up of 12 amino acids. CDR3 protein: CASSPGEDTQYF. Written as DNA, the CDR3 is TGTGCCAGCAGTCCGGGTGAGGATACGCAGTATTTT.

The V gene is TRBV11-2, the J gene TRBJ2-7, with a weak D call TRBD2 (6 bases). CDR1 and CDR2 (germline): SGHAT, FQNNGV. This CDR3 region has 14 residues. V was trimmed by 1 base and J by 7 bases, leaving 14 bases between them. The CDR3 here is CASSLGTGVGEQYF. The CDR3, as DNA: TGTGCCAGCAGCTTAGGGACGGGGGTAGGGGAGCAGTACTTC. The entire variable domain, with the rest obtained from reference TRBV11-2 and TRBJ2-7, is as follows: EAGVAQSPRYKIIEKRQSVAFWCNPISGHATLYWYQQILGQGPKLLIQFQNNGVVDDSQLPKDRFSAERLKGVDSTLKIQPAKLEDSAVYLCASSLGTGVGEQYFGPGTRLTVT.